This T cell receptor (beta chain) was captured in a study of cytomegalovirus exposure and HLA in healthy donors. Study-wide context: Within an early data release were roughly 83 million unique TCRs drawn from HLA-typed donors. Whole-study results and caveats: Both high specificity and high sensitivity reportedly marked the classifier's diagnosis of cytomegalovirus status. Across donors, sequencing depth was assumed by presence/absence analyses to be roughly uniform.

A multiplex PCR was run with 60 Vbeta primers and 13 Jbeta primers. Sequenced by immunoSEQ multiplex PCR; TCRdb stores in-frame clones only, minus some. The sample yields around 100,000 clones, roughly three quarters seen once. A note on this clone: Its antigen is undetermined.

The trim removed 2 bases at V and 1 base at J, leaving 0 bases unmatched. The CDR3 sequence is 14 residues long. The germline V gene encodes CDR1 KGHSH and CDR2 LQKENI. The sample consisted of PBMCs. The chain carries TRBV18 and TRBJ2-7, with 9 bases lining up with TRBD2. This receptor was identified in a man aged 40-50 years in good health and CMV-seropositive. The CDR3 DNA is TGTGCCAGCTCACCAGCGGGAGGGTCCTACGAGCAGTACTTC. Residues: CASSPAGGSYEQYF.